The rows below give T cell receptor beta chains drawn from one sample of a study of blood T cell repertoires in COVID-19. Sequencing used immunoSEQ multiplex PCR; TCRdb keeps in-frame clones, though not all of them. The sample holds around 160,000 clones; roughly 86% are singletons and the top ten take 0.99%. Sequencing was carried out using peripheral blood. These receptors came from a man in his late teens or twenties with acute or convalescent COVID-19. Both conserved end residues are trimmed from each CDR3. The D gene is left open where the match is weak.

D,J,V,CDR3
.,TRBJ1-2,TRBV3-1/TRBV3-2,ASSLSISYGYT
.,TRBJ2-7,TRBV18,ASSRTRTVYEQY
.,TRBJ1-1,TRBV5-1,ASSVTGSNTEAF
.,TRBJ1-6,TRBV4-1,ASSPYTSPAYNSPLH
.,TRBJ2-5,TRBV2,ASIPRDSSIETQY
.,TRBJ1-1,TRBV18,ASSPADPEDTEAF
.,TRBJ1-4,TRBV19,ASSIRPGASTNEKLF
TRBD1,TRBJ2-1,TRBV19,ASGRDSIGEQF
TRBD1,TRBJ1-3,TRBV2,ASSDLPSAKTGGSGNTIY
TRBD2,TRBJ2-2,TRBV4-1,ASSQTPRGAGGVTGELF
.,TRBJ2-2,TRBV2,ASGESGTGELF
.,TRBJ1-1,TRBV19,ASRGRRDAEAF
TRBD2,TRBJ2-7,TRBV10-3,AISVGAGLAYEQY
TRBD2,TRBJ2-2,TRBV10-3,AISDGGDTGELF
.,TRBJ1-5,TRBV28,ASSSPAGYNQPQH
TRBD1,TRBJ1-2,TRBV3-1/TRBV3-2,ASSQADRGLYGYT
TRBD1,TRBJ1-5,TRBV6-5,ASGQGSQPQH
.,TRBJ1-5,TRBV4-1,ASSQGPGGRNQPQH
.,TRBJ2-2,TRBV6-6,ASGRTPNTGELF
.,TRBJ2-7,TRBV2,ASRSVTTGEQY
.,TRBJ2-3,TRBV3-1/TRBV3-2,ASSQTSAGDTQY
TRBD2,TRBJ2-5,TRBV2,ASSEPGPGLGETQY
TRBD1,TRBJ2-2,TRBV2,ASTNRGDTGELF
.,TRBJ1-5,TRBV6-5,ASEGLSNQPQH
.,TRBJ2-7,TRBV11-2,ASSFAGASNSYEQY
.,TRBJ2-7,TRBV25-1,ASSVTLHEQY
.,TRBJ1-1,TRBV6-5,ASSGSEAF
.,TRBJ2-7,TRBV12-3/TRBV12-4,ASSRGQAYEQY
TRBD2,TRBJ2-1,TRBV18,ASSLSVPSGGQDEQF
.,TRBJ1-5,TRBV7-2,ASSLGQVGQPQH
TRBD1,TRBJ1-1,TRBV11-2,ASNSLRTGGYTEAF
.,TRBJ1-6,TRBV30,AWRQGYNSPLH
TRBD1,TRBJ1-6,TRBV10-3,ATRGDSNSPLH
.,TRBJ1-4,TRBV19,ASSPGVTTNEKLF
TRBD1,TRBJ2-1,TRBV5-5,ASSPGQGGSHEQF
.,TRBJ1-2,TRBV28,ASSIGTRRFYGYT
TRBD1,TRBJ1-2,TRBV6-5,ASSYLSGTGRRDYT
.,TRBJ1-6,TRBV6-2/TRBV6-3,ASSYIGESPLH
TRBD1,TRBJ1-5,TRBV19,ASSSRQGVSSNQPQH
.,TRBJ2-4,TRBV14,ASSQDTGRREPIQY
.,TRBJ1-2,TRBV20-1,SATHGYT
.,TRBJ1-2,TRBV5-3,ARKEGEPYGYT
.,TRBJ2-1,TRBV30,AWKGGGNLENEQF
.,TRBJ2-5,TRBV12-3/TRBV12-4,ASSFASGTQY
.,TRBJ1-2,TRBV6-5,ASGSFGGDAGYT
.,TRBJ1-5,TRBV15,ATSRGTGNNQPQH
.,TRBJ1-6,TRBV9,APTGGNSPLH